Following are 23 T cell receptor beta chains from one sample sequenced in a study of read filtering for tumor transcriptome and immune sequencing. The library was built from about 400 ng RNA with molecular barcoded adaptors for alpha/delta and beta/gamma chains. From the reads, TCRdb called clonotypes with MiXCR, one entry per CDR3 protein. The repertoire consists of around 2,400 distinct CDR3 sequences, with 60% to 70% occurring once and the leading ten covering over 25%. The sequencing sample was made of a population of CD138-negative cells sorted from bone marrow. The receptors come from a donor aged 40 or over with multiple myeloma. This table probably holds off-target reads from a library built for another chain.

J is TRBJ2-2 and V is TRBV7-9; tentatively, D is TRBD2 (5 bases). Deletions cut 5 bases from V and 6 bases from J, with 7 bases between. The germline CDR1 and CDR2 sequences are SEHNR and FQNEAQ (reference sequence). The CDR3 totals 12 residues. CDR3 bases: TGTGCCAGCAGCGAGGGCGCCGGGGAGCTGTTTTTT. Translation gives CASSEGAGELFF.

The J gene is TRBJ2-7, the V gene TRBV28; the D is unclear. V was clipped by 4 bases and J by 4 bases, with 8 bases between them. Germline CDR1 is MDHEN and CDR2 is SYDVKM. This CDR3 contains 12 residues. CDR3 loop: CASSSVSYEQYF. The CDR3 bases are TGTGCCAGCAGTTCGGTCAGTTACGAGCAGTACTTC.

This clonotype showed up just a few times. The chain combines TRBV5-1 with TRBJ2-1; TRBD2 matches 8 bases. CDR1 and CDR2 (germline): SGHRS, YFSETQ. J lost 8 bases, V lost 1 base, and 8 bases had no gene match. CDR3 length: 15 amino acids. CDR3 in amino acids: CASSLKTSGSDEQFF. The CDR3 DNA is TGCGCCAGCAGCTTGAAAACTAGCGGAAGCGATGAGCAGTTCTTC.

The V gene is TRBV27, the J gene TRBJ2-7; 9 bases match TRBD1. The CDR3 runs 15 residues. J was trimmed by 4 bases and V by 1 base; bases with no gene match: 5. Germline-derived CDR1 and CDR2 are MNHEY and SMNVEV (reference sequence). The CDR3 DNA sequence: TGTGCCAGCAGTTTATTTACAGGGGGCGAATACGAGCAGTACTTC. Translating it yields CASSLFTGGEYEQYF.

This clonotype is categorized as large (0.1 to 1%). The chain recombines TRBV7-2 with TRBJ2-5, with a weak D call TRBD1 (6 bases). CDR1 SGHTA and CDR2 FQGNSA come from the germline V gene. This CDR3 has 14 amino acids. V was trimmed by 4 bases and J by 2 bases, leaving 11 bases between them. The CDR3, as DNA: TGTGCCAGCAGCTCATGGACAGTTCAAGAGACCCAGTACTTC. Translated, it gives CASSSWTVQETQYF. The whole variable domain, remainder taken from reference TRBV7-2 and TRBJ2-5, is GAGVSQSPSNKVTEKGKDVELRCDPISGHTALYWYRQSLGQGLEFLIYFQGNSAPDKSGLPSDRFSAERTGGSVSTLTIQRTQQEDSAVYLCASSSWTVQETQYFGPGTRLLVL.

The J gene is TRBJ2-1, the V gene TRBV6-6; 11 nucleotides agree with TRBD2. Germline trimming cut 10 bases from V and 7 bases from J; bases unmatched to any gene: 6. The germline V gene has CDR1 MNHNY and CDR2 SVGAGI (reference sequence). The CDR3 has 13 residues. The CDR3 sequence is CATTSGSRNEQFF. The CDR3 DNA reads TGTGCCACCACTAGCGGGAGTCGGAATGAGCAGTTCTTC.

The rearrangement joins TRBV7-9 to TRBJ2-2; no clear D. In germline, CDR1 is SEHNR, CDR2 FQNEAQ (reference sequence). This CDR3 has 17 amino acids. Trimming pared 1 base from V and 0 bases from J, leaving 12 bases between. CDR3 nucleotides: TGTGCCAGCAGCTTAGAAGTCTACAGAGCGAACACCGGGGAGCTGTTTTTT. Protein product: CASSLEVYRANTGELFF.

This rearrangement joins TRBV6-6 to TRBJ1-2, with 8 bases matching TRBD1. Germline V CDR1 and CDR2: MNHNY, SVGAGI (reference sequence). V trimming: 0 bases; J trimming: 2 bases; junction bases outside the gene matches: 2. The CDR3 runs 15 residues. The CDR3 loop reads CASSYSRTGNYGYTF. CDR3 nucleotides: TGTGCCAGCAGTTACTCCCGGACAGGGAACTATGGCTACACCTTC.

The chain employs TRBV28 and TRBJ1-5, with a weak D call TRBD1 (6 bases). This CDR3 has 16 amino acids. Germline V gives CDR1 MDHEN, CDR2 SYDVKM. With 1 base removed from V and 9 bases from J, the gap between germline ends came to 19 bases. The CDR3 DNA sequence: TGTGCCAGCAGTTTATCCAGGACAGTTAATCCAGGGCCCCAGCATTTT. Translation gives CASSLSRTVNPGPQHF.

V and J are TRBV7-9 and TRBJ1-1; 8 nucleotides match TRBD1. The CDR3 extends over 14 amino acids. V was pared by 3 bases and J by 5 bases, with 5 bases of the junction left unmatched. The germline gives CDR1 SEHNR, CDR2 FQNEAQ (reference sequence). In DNA form, the CDR3 reads TGTGCCAGCAGCTTGACAGGGGTAGGAACTGAAGCTTTCTTT. Its translation: CASSLTGVGTEAFF.

This clonotype occurred a few times. The rearrangement links TRBV20-1 to TRBJ2-1; no clear D gene. Per germline, CDR1 DFQATT and CDR2 SNEGSKA (reference sequence). V was shortened by 0 bases and J by 6 bases, with 6 bases between the two germline ends. There are 12 residues in the CDR3. The CDR3 loop reads CSARDPPNEQFF. In DNA form, the CDR3 reads TGCAGTGCTAGAGACCCTCCCAATGAGCAGTTCTTC.

The chain links TRBV3-1 to TRBJ2-2, with D uncertain. Germline lookup yields CDR1 LGHDT and CDR2 YNNKEL (reference sequence). This CDR3 spans 13 amino acids. Trimming left V 3 bases short and J 1 base short, with 3 bases between. The CDR3, as DNA: TGTGCCAGCAGCCAGGAGAACACCGGGGAGCTGTTTTTT. It yields the protein CASSQENTGELFF.

This chain joins TRBV7-9 and TRBJ2-1, with 7 nucleotides matching TRBD2. CDR1 is SEHNR, CDR2 FQNEAQ, per germline (reference sequence). V lost 3 bases and J lost 7; bases outside the gene matches: 12. The CDR3 length is 16 residues. In nucleotides, the CDR3 is TGTGCCAGCAGCTTTCGGGGGGATGCGGTCCGGAATGAGCAGTTCTTC. This sequence encodes CASSFRGDAVRNEQFF. Full variable domain (missing parts from reference TRBV7-9 and TRBJ2-1): DTGVSQNPRHKITKRGQNVTFRCDPISEHNRLYWYRQTLGQGPEFLTYFQNEAQLEKSRLLSDRFSAERPKGSFSTLEIQRTEQGDSAMYLCASSFRGDAVRNEQFFGPGTRLTVL.

This clonotype occurred a few times. The genes are TRBV5-1 and TRBJ2-1; the D gene could be TRBD1 or TRBD2 (6 bases each). CDR3 size: 16 residues. The V gene's germline CDR1 is SGHRS and CDR2 YFSETQ. Between the trimmed V and J ends, which lost 0 bases and 5 bases, there was a span of 15 bases. CDR3 nucleotides: TGCGCCAGCAGCTTGGCGCTAGGGGGGACGGACAATGAGCAGTTCTTC. It translates to CASSLALGGTDNEQFF.

The chain uses TRBV29-1 and TRBJ2-1; D is unclear. The CDR3 spans 11 residues. From germline, CDR1 is SQVTM and CDR2 ANQGSEA. The ends were cut back, 4 bases at V and 7 bases at J, with 8 bases in the middle. The CDR3 bases are TGCAGCGTTGGACTTGGGAATGAGCAGTTCTTC. It specifies CSVGLGNEQFF.

The chain combines TRBV11-2 with TRBJ1-4; the D is unclear. CDR3 length equals 13 residues. The V end was cut by 1 base, the J end by 8 bases, with 8 bases between. CDR1 is SGHAT, CDR2 FQNNGV, per germline. In DNA, the CDR3 is TGTGCCAGCAGCTTAGCCACCGGAGAAAAACTGTTTTTT. Residues: CASSLATGEKLFF.

The chain has TRBV20-1 and TRBJ1-2; the D gene is possibly TRBD1 (5 bases). V was clipped by 8 bases and J by 6 bases, with 19 bases between them. Germline loops: CDR1 DFQATT, CDR2 SNEGSKA (reference sequence). The CDR3 length is 13 residues. DNA of the CDR3: TGCAGTCCCCCCCCCGGCCGGGGCGATGGCTACACCTTC. The encoded protein is CSPPPGRGDGYTF.

The genes are TRBV7-9 and TRBJ1-1, with D tentatively TRBD1 (6 bases). This CDR3 spans 13 amino acids. The V end was cut by 2 bases, the J end by 5 bases, with 9 bases between. The germline gives CDR1 SEHNR, CDR2 FQNEAQ (reference sequence). This CDR3 reads CASSLQGRTEAFF. Written as DNA, the CDR3 is TGTGCCAGCAGCTTACAGGGGAGGACTGAAGCTTTCTTT.

The chain links TRBV10-2 to TRBJ2-1; 8 bases match TRBD2. The J segment lost 4 bases and the V segment lost 4 bases, leaving 9 bases of the junction unmatched. Germline values: CDR1 WSHSY, CDR2 SAAADI. This CDR3 comprises 16 residues. The CDR3 region is CASSGGLAGSYNEQFF. The CDR3, as DNA: TGCGCCAGCAGTGGTGGCCTAGCGGGCAGTTACAATGAGCAGTTCTTC.

The V call is TRBV20-1, the J call TRBJ2-7; D remains unclear. Trimming left V 0 bases short and J 0 bases short, with 9 bases between. The CDR3 totals 14 residues. Germline V gene sequence: CDR1 DFQATT, CDR2 SNEGSKA (reference sequence). The CDR3: CSARETWGSYEQYF. The CDR3 DNA reads TGCAGTGCTAGAGAGACCTGGGGCTCCTACGAGCAGTACTTC.

The table lists this clonotype with a few counts. V is TRBV20-1 and J is TRBJ1-2; D is unclear. There are 13 residues in the CDR3. Germline CDR1 is DFQATT and CDR2 is SNEGSKA (reference sequence). The ends were cut back, 4 bases at V and 2 bases at J, with 11 bases in the middle. CDR3 sequence reads: CSAIGAENYGYTF. CDR3 nucleotide sequence: TGCAGTGCTATTGGCGCTGAGAACTATGGCTACACCTTC.

The gene calls are TRBV7-9 and TRBJ2-1; TRBD2 matches at 7 bases. The germline gives CDR1 SEHNR, CDR2 FQNEAQ (reference sequence). Trimming cost V 4 bases and J 4 bases; bases outside gene matches: 1. This CDR3 contains 13 residues. CDR3 loop: CASSSSGYNEQFF. For the CDR3, the DNA is TGTGCCAGCAGCTCTAGCGGTTACAATGAGCAGTTCTTC.

This chain connects TRBV7-9 to TRBJ1-2, with 8 bases matching TRBD1. The ends lost 5 bases at V and 6 bases at J; junction bases unmatched: 8. Germline loops: CDR1 SEHNR, CDR2 FQNEAQ (reference sequence). The CDR3 extends over 14 amino acids. The chain's CDR3 is CASSMKQGVNGYTF. The CDR3 nucleotides are TGTGCCAGCAGCATGAAACAGGGGGTAAATGGCTACACCTTC.